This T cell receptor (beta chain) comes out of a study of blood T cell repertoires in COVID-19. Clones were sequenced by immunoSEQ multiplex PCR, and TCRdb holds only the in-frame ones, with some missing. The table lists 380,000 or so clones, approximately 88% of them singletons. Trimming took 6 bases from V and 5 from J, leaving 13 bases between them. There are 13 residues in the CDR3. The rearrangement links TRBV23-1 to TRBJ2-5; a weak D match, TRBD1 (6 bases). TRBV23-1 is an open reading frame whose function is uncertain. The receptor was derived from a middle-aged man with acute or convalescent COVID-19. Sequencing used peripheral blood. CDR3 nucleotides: TGCGCCAGCAGACAAACAGGGTCCGAGACCCAGTACTTC. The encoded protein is CASRQTGSETQYF.